Listed here are 23 T cell receptor beta chains from one sample, sequenced in a study of blood T cell repertoires in COVID-19. Generated by immunoSEQ multiplex PCR, the TCRdb table keeps only in-frame clones and is missing some. Of tens of thousands of clones in the sample, about 86% are singletons; the top ten hold approximately 5%. The sequenced sample consisted of peripheral blood. All receptors come from a woman in her 70s with active COVID-19.

This chain connects TRBV4-2 to TRBJ1-5; D gene ambiguous. Germline-derived CDR1 and CDR2 are LGHNA and YNFKEQ. Trimming stripped 7 bases from V and 0 bases from J, with 13 bases between. This CDR3 contains 15 residues. The CDR3 region is CASTPERNSNQPQHF. In DNA, the CDR3 is TGTGCCAGCACCCCAGAGAGGAATAGCAATCAGCCCCAGCATTTT.

This clone was found a few times. The J gene is TRBJ2-7, the V gene TRBV11-2; D remains ambiguous. V lost 2 bases to trimming and J lost 2 bases, with 13 bases between them. The CDR3 has 15 residues. Germline lookup yields CDR1 SGHAT and CDR2 FQNNGV. In DNA, the CDR3 is TGTGCCAGCAGCTTATCTTACGGTGATCCCTACGAGCAGTACTTC. This translates into CASSLSYGDPYEQYF.

CDR3 sequence (DNA): TGTGCCAGCAAGATGTCGCGTGGAGGGGCAGATACGCAGTATTTT. Encoded protein: CASKMSRGGADTQYF. The chain employs TRBV2 and TRBJ2-3; tentatively, D is TRBD2 (6 bases). The CDR3 is 15 residues long. V was pared by 7 bases and J by 4 bases, with 18 bases between. Germline CDR1 and CDR2: SNHLY and FYNNEI.

The gene calls are TRBV10-2 and TRBJ2-5, with unresolved D. Germline V gene sequence: CDR1 WSHSY, CDR2 SAAADI. Trimming cost V 0 bases and J 2 bases, with 7 bases left between them. There are 14 residues in the CDR3. In DNA, the CDR3 is TGCGCCAGCAGTGAGTCGGGCTCTCAAGAGACCCAGTACTTC. This encodes CASSESGSQETQYF.

The chain recombines TRBV5-1 with TRBJ2-3; D possibly corresponds to TRBD1 (5 bases). Germline assignment: CDR1 SGHRS and CDR2 YFSETQ. The CDR3 has 17 amino acids. V was cut by 4 bases and J by 0 bases, with 18 bases left in between. The CDR3 sequence is CASSPQGLKISTDTQYF. For the CDR3, the DNA is TGCGCCAGCAGCCCTCAGGGTTTAAAGATTAGCACAGATACGCAGTATTTT.

The chain recombines TRBV12-3 or TRBV12-4 with TRBJ2-5; D is ambiguous. Deletions cut 6 bases from V and 0 bases from J, with 8 bases between. This CDR3 is 13 amino acids long. The CDR3 region is CASSLDYQETQYF. CDR3 bases: TGTGCCAGCAGCCTCGACTACCAAGAGACCCAGTACTTC.

The rearrangement uses TRBV19 and TRBJ1-2, with D perhaps matching TRBD1 (5 bases). Trimming cost V 4 bases and J 4 bases, with 19 bases left between them. This CDR3 contains 16 residues. Germline V CDR1 and CDR2: LNHDA, SQIVND (reference sequence). The CDR3 DNA follows: TGTGCCAGTAGTAGGGGCGACAGCGACTCTTTCTATGGCTACACCTTC. It translates to CASSRGDSDSFYGYTF.

The chain recombines TRBV7-9 with TRBJ1-4; a weak D match, TRBD1 (5 bases). This CDR3 region has 15 residues. In germline, CDR1 is SEHNR, CDR2 FQNEAQ (reference sequence). V was shortened by 3 bases and J by 4 bases, with 12 bases between the two germline ends. The CDR3 DNA reads as TGTGCCAGCAGCTTTACCCGGGGGGATAATGAAAAACTGTTTTTT. Its translation: CASSFTRGDNEKLFF.

This chain connects TRBV2 to TRBJ1-2, with D possibly matching TRBD1 (6 bases). The CDR3 is 15 residues long. Germline-derived CDR1 and CDR2 are SNHLY and FYNNEI. V lost 3 bases to trimming and J lost 4 bases, with 15 bases between them. The CDR3 DNA is TGTGCCAGCAGTGAGGGGGACACCCGATTCTATGGCTACACCTTC. Protein product: CASSEGDTRFYGYTF.

The chain employs TRBV9 and TRBJ2-7; TRBD2 aligns across 8 bases. The CDR3 spans 16 residues. Germline CDR1 is SGDLS and CDR2 is YYNGEE. After removal of 3 bases from V and 3 bases from J, the junction contained 11 bases not matched to a gene. The CDR3 loop reads CASSAGVSGEIYEQYF. For the CDR3, the DNA is TGTGCCAGCAGCGCTGGAGTTAGCGGGGAAATCTACGAGCAGTACTTC.

This rearrangement joins TRBV7-2 to TRBJ2-3, with D unresolved. The germline V and J ends were trimmed by 0 bases and 5 bases, with 15 bases remaining between them. CDR1 and CDR2 from the germline V gene are SGHTA and FQGNSA. The CDR3 is 16 amino acids. The CDR3 sequence is CASSLARPPFVDTQYF. The CDR3 DNA sequence: TGTGCCAGCAGCTTAGCGCGGCCACCATTTGTAGATACGCAGTATTTT.

This clone was counted a few times. This chain connects TRBV6-2 or TRBV6-3 to TRBJ2-3, with 12 nucleotides matching TRBD2. The germline V gene encodes CDR1 MNHEY and CDR2 SVGEGT. This CDR3 is 18 amino acids long. V lost 3 bases, J lost 2 bases, and 9 bases stayed unmatched. The CDR3 sequence is CASSYTLAGGPATDTQYF. The CDR3 region has the DNA TGTGCCAGCAGTTATACACTAGCGGGGGGTCCCGCCACAGATACGCAGTATTTT.

The chain carries TRBV6-5 and TRBJ2-1; 10 positions match TRBD2. The CDR3 extends over 15 amino acids. Germline CDR1 and CDR2: MNHEY and SVGAGI. Trimming cost V 5 bases and J 4 bases; bases outside gene matches: 5. The CDR3 spells CASSPSGGVYNEQFF. CDR3 coding DNA: TGTGCCAGCAGTCCAAGCGGGGGGGTATACAATGAGCAGTTCTTC.

This clone showed up just once. The chain uses TRBV7-9 and TRBJ2-1, with 10 nucleotides matching TRBD1. The V gene end was trimmed by 6 bases and the J gene end by 0 bases; junction bases not matched to a gene: 11. Germline CDR1 is SEHNR and CDR2 is FQNEAQ (reference sequence). CDR3 length: 18 amino acids. The CDR3 sequence is CASSATRDRGFSYNEQFF. The DNA for the CDR3 is TGTGCCAGCAGTGCAACTCGGGACAGGGGTTTCTCCTACAATGAGCAGTTCTTC.

The CDR3 DNA reads TGTGCCAGCAGAAAAGGGGACACCCACATTGAAAAACTGTTTTTT. This sequence encodes CASRKGDTHIEKLFF. The chain combines TRBV28 with TRBJ1-4, with D possibly being TRBD1 (6 bases). Germline V gene lookup returns CDR1 MDHEN and CDR2 SYDVKM. V was pared by 6 bases and J by 7 bases, with 18 bases between. The CDR3 is made up of 15 amino acids.

The chain uses TRBV6-1 and TRBJ2-1; 8 positions match TRBD1. This CDR3 region has 15 residues. V gave up 2 bases and J gave up 3 bases; unmatched junction bases: 3. The germline V gene encodes CDR1 MNHNS and CDR2 SASEGT. Written as DNA, the CDR3 is TGTGCCAGCAGTGAACAGGGGGCCGTCTACAATGAGCAGTTCTTC. Amino acids: CASSEQGAVYNEQFF.

The chain couples TRBV24-1 to TRBJ2-2, with 8 bases matching TRBD2. The trim removed 6 bases at V and 4 bases at J, leaving 6 bases unmatched. CDR1 is KGHDR and CDR2 is SFDVKD in the germline V gene. This CDR3 has 15 residues. The CDR3 here is CATSSGGQGTGELFF. CDR3 coding DNA: TGTGCCACCAGTAGCGGGGGCCAGGGCACCGGGGAGCTGTTTTTT.

This clone was counted a few times. The chain recombines TRBV7-9 with TRBJ2-1; 9 nucleotides match TRBD2. Per germline, CDR1 SEHNR and CDR2 FQNEAQ (reference sequence). This CDR3 region has 19 residues. V lost 5 bases to trimming and J lost 0 bases; unmatched junction nucleotides: 14. Written as DNA, the CDR3 is TGTGCCAGCAGCCAGCCCCAGCGGGGGGTCCCAAGCTCCTACAATGAGCAGTTCTTC. Translated, it gives CASSQPQRGVPSSYNEQFF. Looking up the rest from reference TRBV7-9 and TRBJ2-1 gives the full variable domain: DTGVSQNPRHKITKRGQNVTFRCDPISEHNRLYWYRQTLGQGPEFLTYFQNEAQLEKSRLLSDRFSAERPKGSFSTLEIQRTEQGDSAMYLCASSQPQRGVPSSYNEQFFGPGTRLTVL.

The chain uses TRBV4-2 and TRBJ2-1, with D possibly matching TRBD2 (6 bases). This CDR3 is built from 16 residues. Deletions cut 4 bases from V and 0 bases from J, with 13 bases between. Germline-derived CDR1 and CDR2 are LGHNA and YNFKEQ. The CDR3 sequence is CASSPIGGASYNEQFF. The CDR3 nucleotides are TGTGCCAGCAGCCCTATCGGCGGGGCCTCCTACAATGAGCAGTTCTTC.

The chain recombines TRBV14 with TRBJ2-5; D is ambiguous. Germline CDR1 reads SGHDN; CDR2 reads FVKESK. The CDR3 runs to 14 residues. V dropped 0 bases and J dropped 4 bases, with 9 bases sitting between them. The CDR3 sequence is CASSQDIRVETQYF. CDR3 DNA sequence: TGTGCCAGCAGCCAAGATATCCGTGTAGAGACCCAGTACTTC.

The V gene is TRBV10-1, the J gene TRBJ2-1; 8 nucleotides agree with TRBD2. The CDR3 extends over 16 amino acids. The germline V gene encodes CDR1 WNHNN and CDR2 SYGVQD (reference sequence). The J segment lost 4 bases and the V segment lost 3 bases, leaving 8 bases of the junction unmatched. CDR3 in amino acids: CASSDSPSGGYNEQFF. The CDR3 bases are TGCGCCAGCAGTGACTCCCCAAGCGGGGGATACAATGAGCAGTTCTTC.

This sequence joins TRBV18 and TRBJ2-7; 11 bases line up with TRBD2. Germline V CDR1 and CDR2: KGHSH, LQKENI. V lost 2 bases, J lost 13 bases, and 16 bases stayed unmatched. This CDR3 region has 16 residues. CDR3 DNA sequence: TGTGCCAGCTCACCAGGTTCTAGCGGGGGGCCTACGAGCACTTACTTC. It codes for CASSPGSSGGPTSTYF.

J is TRBJ2-7 and V is TRBV28; 7 bases fit TRBD1. From germline, CDR1 is MDHEN and CDR2 SYDVKM. V was clipped by 0 bases and J by 5 bases; unmatched bases: 13. The CDR3 is 17 amino acids. The CDR3 region is CASSLWGQSTGKNEQYF. Here the CDR3 DNA reads TGTGCCAGCAGTTTATGGGGACAGAGTACGGGAAAGAACGAGCAGTACTTC.